This passage covers 32 T cell receptor beta chains from one sample sequenced in a study of blood T cells in healthy people across ages (dated by TCRdb to between 2014 and 2016). Receptor libraries were prepared by 5' RACE. TCRdb lists the instrument as Illumina HiSeq 2500. A second PCR of about 7 to 12 cycles was run with a J-beta primer mix and a sample-barcoded 5' primer. The raw public data were reprocessed by TCRdb itself: fastp quality trimming at Q25, MiXCR clonotype calling, in-frame beta chains only. Records with the same CDR3 protein are collapsed into one entry carrying the most frequent genes and DNA. The sample includes 850,000 to 1,300,000 distinct CDR3 sequences, with less than 50% observed a single time. The top ten clones comprise approximately 20% of the sample. The source material was blood. Receptors were obtained from an older woman in good health.

V usage is TRBV7-8 and J usage is TRBJ2-1, with 9 bases aligning to TRBD2. The V and J ends lost 1 base and 9 bases, in that order; junction bases with no gene match: 16. The germline gives CDR1 SGHVS, CDR2 FQNEAQ. CDR3 length: 18 residues. CDR3 amino acids: CASSLEEGAGGPSGEQFF. The CDR3 DNA sequence: TGTGCCAGCAGCTTAGAAGAAGGGGCGGGAGGGCCCTCTGGTGAGCAGTTCTTC.

This clonotype was counted between two and nine times. The chain is built from TRBV29-1 and TRBJ1-2, with 10 bases identical to TRBD1. Germline V CDR1 and CDR2: SQVTM, ANQGSEA. V was clipped by 4 bases and J by 2 bases; unmatched bases: 1. The CDR3 has 13 residues. As DNA, the CDR3 is TGCAGCGTTGGACAGGGGGCGAACTATGGCTACACCTTC. Translation gives CSVGQGANYGYTF.

The V gene is TRBV9, the J gene TRBJ1-4; 7 bases align to TRBD1. The CDR3 sequence is 14 residues long. From germline, CDR1 is SGDLS and CDR2 YYNGEE. J gave up 8 bases and V 0 bases, and 4 bases lay outside the gene matches. The CDR3 region is CASSVGDSKEKLFF. DNA of the CDR3: TGTGCCAGCAGCGTAGGGGACAGCAAAGAAAAACTGTTTTTT.

This clonotype was picked up a small number of times. J is TRBJ2-1 and V is TRBV11-2; no clear D gene. The germline gives CDR1 SGHAT, CDR2 FQNNGV. Trimming cost V 5 bases and J 3 bases, with 14 bases left between them. This CDR3 has 15 amino acids. CDR3 sequence: CASSMGTQSYNEQFF. For the CDR3, the DNA is TGTGCCAGCAGCATGGGCACTCAGAGCTACAATGAGCAGTTCTTC.

DNA for the CDR3: TGTGCCAGCAGCCCAAGGGTGGGCTATGGCTACACCTTC. Translated, it gives CASSPRVGYGYTF. The chain combines TRBV7-9 with TRBJ1-2; D is ambiguous. The germline V gene has CDR1 SEHNR and CDR2 FQNEAQ (reference sequence). The V and J ends lost 5 bases and 4 bases respectively, with 11 bases between them. The CDR3 contains 13 residues.

This clonotype was counted a few times. The chain uses TRBV6-5 and TRBJ1-1, with D unclear. Germline V CDR1 and CDR2: MNHEY, SVGAGI. The CDR3 consists of 14 residues. V lost 7 bases and J 1 base, leaving 13 bases between the germline ends. CDR3 sequence: CASNYDGWNTEAFF. The CDR3 nucleotides are TGTGCCAGCAACTACGACGGATGGAACACTGAAGCTTTCTTT.

This chain joins TRBV6-6 and TRBJ2-4; D may be TRBD1 or TRBD2 (5 bases each). The CDR3 is made up of 15 amino acids. Trimming left V 6 bases short and J 3 bases short, with 15 bases between. Germline CDR1 is MNHNY and CDR2 is SVGAGI (reference sequence). The CDR3 bases are TGTGCCAGCAGCCACCCGGGGCAGGGCAAAAACATTCAGTACTTC. Translated, it gives CASSHPGQGKNIQYF.

The CDR3, as DNA: TGTGCCAGCATCACGGGGGGGGCCTACAATGAGCAGTTCTTC. Amino acid sequence: CASITGGAYNEQFF. The chain carries TRBV12-3 or TRBV12-4 and TRBJ2-1, with TRBD2 identical over 8 bases. The CDR3 is 14 residues long. After removal of 7 bases from V and 2 bases from J, the junction contained 4 bases not matched to a gene.

This clonotype was seen more than once but under ten times. The chain employs TRBV5-1 and TRBJ1-6; 10 bases are shared with TRBD1. V shed 5 bases and J 7 bases; nucleotides not matched to a gene: 3. This CDR3 contains 14 residues. Germline V gene sequence: CDR1 SGHRS, CDR2 YFSETQ. The CDR3 DNA reads as TGCGCCAGCAGGGGGACAGGGGAGAATTCACCCCTCCACTTT. It codes for CASRGTGENSPLHF. Drawing the rest from reference TRBV5-1 and TRBJ1-6, the complete variable domain is KAGVTQTPRYLIKTRGQQVTLSCSPISGHRSVSWYQQTPGQGLQFLFEYFSETQRNKGNFPGRFSGRQFSNSRSEMNVSTLELGDSALYLCASRGTGENSPLHFGNGTRLTVT.

This chain links TRBV29-1 with TRBJ2-3, with D tentatively TRBD1 or TRBD2 (6 bases each). V lost 4 bases to trimming and J lost 2 bases, with 19 bases between them. The germline V gene has CDR1 SQVTM and CDR2 ANQGSEA. The CDR3 has 16 residues. CDR3 in DNA: TGCAGCGTTGGGGGAGGTAGGGGGGATACCACAGATACGCAGTATTTT. Residues: CSVGGGRGDTTDTQYF.

V gene TRBV10-3 combines with J gene TRBJ2-3; 12 bases agree with TRBD2. V gave up 6 bases and J gave up 0 bases; unmatched junction bases: 4. The CDR3 is 16 residues long. In germline, CDR1 is ENHRY, CDR2 SYGVKD. CDR3 amino acids: CAIRRLAGVSTDTQYF. CDR3 sequence (DNA): TGTGCCATCAGAAGACTAGCGGGAGTCAGCACAGATACGCAGTATTTT.

This clonotype was seen a handful of times. This chain connects TRBV29-1 to TRBJ2-5; a possible D gene is TRBD1 (7 bases). The V end lost 7 bases, the J end lost 5 bases, and 17 bases lay between the germline ends. The length of the CDR3 is 13 residues. From germline, CDR1 is SQVTM and CDR2 ANQGSEA. The DNA for the CDR3 is TGCAGCGCAGCAGGGGGGCGGGGTGAGACCCAGTACTTC. Protein sequence: CSAAGGRGETQYF.

This chain links TRBV11-1 with TRBJ2-3; weak D call: TRBD1 (6 bases). Germline V gene sequence: CDR1 SGHAT, CDR2 FQDESV (reference sequence). V lost 2 bases, J lost 6 bases, and 12 bases lay in between. CDR3 length equals 14 residues. In DNA form, the CDR3 reads TGTGCCAGCAGCTTAAGCCCAGGGGCCGATACGCAGTATTTT. Translation gives CASSLSPGADTQYF.

This chain uses TRBV12-5 with TRBJ2-5, with D perhaps given as TRBD1 or TRBD2 (5 bases each). The CDR3 loop spans 16 amino acids. Germline CDR1 reads LGHNT; CDR2 reads FRNRAP. Trimming removed 0 bases from V and 4 bases from J, with 15 bases in between. The CDR3: CASGLVVGVGTETQYF. CDR3 nucleotide sequence: TGTGCTAGTGGTTTGGTAGTGGGGGTCGGGACAGAGACCCAGTACTTC. Full variable domain (remainder filled in from reference TRBV12-5 and TRBJ2-5): DARVTQTPRHKVTEMGQEVTMRCQPILGHNTVFWYRQTMMQGLELLAYFRNRAPLDDSGMPKDRFSAEMPDATLATLKIQPSEPRDSAVYFCASGLVVGVGTETQYFGPGTRLLVL.

This clonotype has more than one count but fewer than ten. J is TRBJ2-7 and V is TRBV20-1; 12 bases agree with TRBD1. CDR3 length: 17 amino acids. Germline lookup yields CDR1 DFQATT and CDR2 SNEGSKA (reference sequence). With 5 bases clipped from V and 0 bases from J, the junction kept 11 bases outside the gene matches. The CDR3 loop reads CSARGTGGSLGSYEQYF. DNA of the CDR3: TGCAGTGCTCGGGGGACAGGGGGCTCATTAGGCTCCTACGAGCAGTACTTC.

V gene TRBV2 combines with J gene TRBJ2-1, with D maybe TRBD2 (5 bases). The V end lost 7 bases, the J end lost 5 bases, and 12 bases lay between the germline ends. CDR1 is SNHLY and CDR2 is FYNNEI in the germline V gene. CDR3 length: 13 amino acids. The CDR3 nucleotides read TGTGCCAGCAATCCCACTAGAAACAATGAGCAGTTCTTC. Translated, it gives CASNPTRNNEQFF.

The rearrangement uses TRBV7-3 and TRBJ2-1; 8 nucleotides match TRBD2. V was clipped by 1 base and J by 6 bases; unmatched bases: 5. This CDR3 region has 15 residues. CDR1 SGHTA and CDR2 FQGTGA come from the germline V gene. CDR3 DNA: TGTGCCAGCAGCTTAAGTCTAGCGGGCTTCAATGAGCAGTTCTTC. Translated, it gives CASSLSLAGFNEQFF.

The rearrangement joins TRBV20-1 to TRBJ2-1, with D perhaps matching TRBD2 (5 bases). The germline V gene encodes CDR1 DFQATT and CDR2 SNEGSKA (reference sequence). Deletions cut 7 bases from V and 0 bases from J, with 13 bases between. The CDR3 runs to 14 residues. CDR3 in amino acids: CSGERISSYNEQFF. In nucleotides, the CDR3 is TGCAGTGGGGAGCGGATTAGCTCCTACAATGAGCAGTTCTTC.

This chain uses TRBV20-1 with TRBJ2-5; D remains unclear. The CDR3 runs to 15 residues. Germline CDR1 is DFQATT and CDR2 is SNEGSKA (reference sequence). The V end was cut by 7 bases, the J end by 2 bases, with 20 bases between. In nucleotides, the CDR3 is TGCAGTGGTTTATATCGGCTAGTCTTACAAGAGACCCAGTACTTC. It specifies CSGLYRLVLQETQYF.

The rearrangement links TRBV9 to TRBJ1-1; no reliable D call. CDR1 is SGDLS, CDR2 YYNGEE, per germline. V was trimmed by 3 bases and J by 5 bases, leaving 8 bases between them. This CDR3 comprises 12 residues. The CDR3 loop reads CASSGIGTEAFF. DNA for the CDR3: TGTGCCAGCAGCGGTATAGGTACTGAAGCTTTCTTT.

This clonotype was picked up a small number of times. The CDR3 region has the DNA TGCAGCGTGGCCGGGACTAGCGGGTTTAATGAGCAGTTCTTC. Encoded protein: CSVAGTSGFNEQFF. The chain combines TRBV29-1 with TRBJ2-1; TRBD2 agrees at 12 bases. Looked up from germline, CDR1 is SQVTM and CDR2 is ANQGSEA. The CDR3 has 14 residues. V gave up 6 bases and J gave up 7 bases; unmatched junction bases: 7.

J is TRBJ1-4 and V is TRBV4-1, with D possibly TRBD1 on 6 matching bases. The CDR3 has 16 residues. CDR1 MGHRA and CDR2 YSYEKL come from the germline V gene. The V gene lost 1 base and the J gene lost 7 bases, with 16 bases spanning the gap. The CDR3 coding sequence is TGCGCCAGCAGCCAAGGATCCACCACCAGGGGTGAAAAACTGTTTTTT. Translated, it gives CASSQGSTTRGEKLFF.

This clonotype was observed a few times. The chain couples TRBV27 to TRBJ2-7, with a weak D call TRBD1 (6 bases). The CDR3 loop spans 15 amino acids. With 6 bases removed from V and 3 bases from J, the gap between germline ends came to 18 bases. Looked up from germline, CDR1 is MNHEY and CDR2 is SMNVEV (reference sequence). DNA of the CDR3: TGTGCCAGCAGCTCAAACAGGGTTTTTCTCTACGAGCAGTACTTC. Translated, it gives CASSSNRVFLYEQYF.

Note on this clonotype: A read error may explain this, as a much larger clone is one base away. The chain links TRBV5-1 to TRBJ2-3; 11 bases align to TRBD2. The CDR3 sequence is 17 residues long. V was pared by 0 bases and J by 7 bases, with 10 bases of the junction left unmatched. Germline-derived CDR1 and CDR2 are SGHRS and YFSETQ. The CDR3 bases are TGCGCCAGCAGCTTGGCTATGGCTAGCGGGAGGACAAATACGCAGTATTTT. Amino acid sequence: CASSLAMASGRTNTQYF. Full variable domain (missing parts from reference TRBV5-1 and TRBJ2-3): KAGVTQTPRYLIKTRGQQVTLSCSPISGHRSVSWYQQTPGQGLQFLFEYFSETQRNKGNFPGRFSGRQFSNSRSEMNVSTLELGDSALYLCASSLAMASGRTNTQYFGPGTRLTVL.

This chain connects TRBV28 to TRBJ2-5, with 11 bases aligning to TRBD1. V gave up 6 bases and J gave up 4 bases; unmatched junction bases: 10. The CDR3 runs 16 residues. The germline V gene has CDR1 MDHEN and CDR2 SYDVKM. The DNA for the CDR3 is TGTGCCAGCAGCTACCCTTGGGACAGGGGGGGAGAGACCCAGTACTTC. It specifies CASSYPWDRGGETQYF.

The chain carries TRBV20-1 and TRBJ1-1; D is unresolved. The ends were cut back, 4 bases at V and 0 bases at J, with 12 bases in the middle. This CDR3 region has 14 residues. Germline CDR1 is DFQATT and CDR2 is SNEGSKA (reference sequence). This chain's CDR3 is CSATRTIMNTEAFF. The DNA for the CDR3 is TGCAGTGCTACCCGTACCATTATGAACACTGAAGCTTTCTTT.

The chain is built from TRBV12-3 or TRBV12-4 and TRBJ2-3; 8 bases fit TRBD2. Trimming cost V 6 bases and J 1 base; bases outside gene matches: 6. The CDR3 contains 15 residues. DNA of the CDR3: TGTGCCAGCAGGGCTAGCGGGTACGGCACAGATACGCAGTATTTT. This codes for CASRASGYGTDTQYF.

The chain carries TRBV4-1 and TRBJ1-2; D is unclear. Germline V CDR1 and CDR2: MGHRA, YSYEKL. The CDR3 consists of 16 residues. Trimming pared 1 base from V and 4 bases from J, leaving 16 bases between. The chain's CDR3 is CASSQVQVDHGYGYTF. CDR3 bases: TGCGCCAGCAGCCAAGTTCAGGTGGACCACGGCTATGGCTACACCTTC.

This clonotype was seen just once. The CDR3, as DNA: TGTGCCAGCAGCCCTTTTCGACCGGGATACGAGCAGTACTTC. It is translated as CASSPFRPGYEQYF. V is TRBV7-2 and J is TRBJ2-4, with D possibly TRBD2 on 5 matching bases. The DNA end is a closer match to TRBJ2-7, so the J assignment may be wrong. Germline V CDR1 and CDR2: SGHTA, FQGNSA. The CDR3 is made up of 14 amino acids.

This clonotype was observed a handful of times. The V gene is TRBV10-3, the J gene TRBJ2-2; D may be TRBD2 (6 bases). V was shortened by 5 bases and J by 1 base, with 14 bases between the two germline ends. CDR1 and CDR2 (germline): ENHRY, SYGVKD. The CDR3 runs 16 residues. For the CDR3, the DNA is TGTGCCATCAGTCGGACTACCCGCAAGAACACCGGGGAGCTGTTTTTT. Translated: CAISRTTRKNTGELFF.

The chain is built from TRBV20-1 and TRBJ1-6; no reliable D call. This CDR3 spans 15 amino acids. Germline values: CDR1 DFQATT, CDR2 SNEGSKA (reference sequence). The V end lost 6 bases, the J end lost 0 bases, and 12 bases lay between the germline ends. CDR3 residues: CSATDGSSYNSPLHF. The CDR3 nucleotides are TGCAGTGCCACAGACGGGAGCTCCTATAATTCACCCCTCCACTTT.

The chain carries TRBV27 and TRBJ2-1; D is perhaps TRBD2 (5 bases). The CDR3 runs 15 residues. CDR1 MNHEY and CDR2 SMNVEV come from the germline V gene (reference sequence). Trimming left V 7 bases short and J 3 bases short, with 16 bases between. This CDR3 is CASTRTGSFYNEQFF. CDR3 coding DNA: TGTGCCAGCACCCGAACTGGGAGCTTCTACAATGAGCAGTTCTTC.